The clone carrying this T cell receptor beta chain is a singleton in its sample. Its antigen remains unidentified. Since no conserved phenylalanine or tryptophan closes the CDR3, a read error is the likely cause. The DNA is left out, because the CDR3 cannot be placed on it with certainty; the CDR3 is given as TCRdb lists it. Inclusive of both ends, the CDR3 amounts to 12 amino acids. The germline gives CDR1 MDHEN, CDR2 SYDVKM. This sample is part of a study of T cell repertoires in cytomegalovirus infection. MiXCR, run by TCRdb on the reads, gives a single entry per CDR3 protein. The repertoire consists of about half a million distinct CDR3 sequences, with 30% to 40% occurring once and the leading ten covering roughly 16%.

The chain is built from TRBV28 and TRBJ2-3; no check of the table's D call, TRBD2, against the DNA was made. The clonotype originates from a human donor in good health (CMV status not recorded). Some clones in this sample may be carry-over from other donors' samples. The material sequenced was cultured PBMCs, taken from culture after CMV antigen stimulation. CDR3 protein: CASSRPGLDPLS.